This T cell receptor beta chain is from a study of a mutant IDH1 vaccine in newly diagnosed glioma (dated by TCRdb to the early 2020s). About the investigation overall: Of the roughly 34 treated patients, 62.5% were male and approximately 38% were female, and a mean age of about 37 years was recorded. Peripheral blood was drawn at six visits: V03 (baseline), V05, V07, V10, V12 and V13. Prior to enrollment, standard therapy consisting of radiotherapy alone, temozolomide alone, or radiochemotherapy with temozolomide had been administered to patients, with the combination being received by most patients. Longitudinal TCRB deep sequencing was performed for around 23 treated patients wherever samples were available for exploratory analyses.

Worth noting for this clone: Its cognate antigen has yet to be identified. No much larger clone exists at a distance of one base, and base qualities are not known.

General findings and caveats noted by the study authors: PBMC samples for TCRB deep sequencing were selected based on availability. Pseudoprogression appeared unrelated to alterations in the top peripheral T cell clonotypes detected by TCRB sequencing. Immune responses induced by the vaccine were seen in 93.3% of patients across multiple MHC alleles. According to the authors, sample limitations meant that analyses of patient blood samples could not be reproduced.

The library was made by the immunoSEQ multiplex PCR assay. Rearranged TCR beta chain sequences were amplified using the hsTCRB Kit according to the manufacturer's protocol. Sequencing of TCRB libraries was carried out on an Illumina MiSeq. In the paper's pipeline: The proprietary platform of the kit vendor was used for demultiplexing, trimming and gene mapping. TCRdb mirrors the immuneACCESS table, restricted to in-frame sequences. Some clones are absent from its copies; in checked studies, under half trace to an unresolved V gene, and the reason for the others is unknown. That table supplies the V and J calls and clone size; D and trimming were determined from the DNA. Present in this sample are 45,000 to 55,000 clones, 75% to 90% of which were seen just once. The ten largest clones take up 2.4% of the sample. The time point label, as the study defines it: baseline, week 1 (first vaccination visit). What this sample's treatment or condition label stands for: pre-vaccination baseline after standard-of-care therapy. Newly diagnosed WHO grade 3 or 4 IDH1-mutant astrocytomas showing loss of nuclear ATRX were present in the donors. The samples were drawn from NOA16, a multicentre, single-arm, open-label phase I trial in Germany that tested a mutant IDH1 peptide vaccine in humans for the first time. Blood drawn at visit V03 was used as the baseline sample for immunogenicity testing. Genomic DNA for TCRB sequencing was extracted from EDTA blood using the DNeasy Blood and Tissue Kit.

This TCR was sampled from a man aged 35-49 years with glioma. The sample here was PBMCs, taken from a glioma patient treated with radiotherapy, temozolomide or both.

The DNA sequence reads TGTGCCAGCAGCCCAAGGAGGTCCGGGACACCCAGTCAGGAGGATCAGCCCCAGCATTTT. This is translated as CASSPRRSGTPSQEDQPQHF. The chain employs TRBV9 and TRBJ1-5, and possibly TRBD1, on 6 matching bases. The junction carries 31 bases between V and J, which are trimmed by 4 bases and 5 bases respectively. The CDR3 goes from the cysteine to the phenylalanine over 20 residues. Only the CDR3 portion is preserved as DNA: 60 bases, with reading frame beginning at the first base. According to the germline V gene, CDR1 reads SGDLS and CDR2 reads YYNGEE.